This TCR beta chain was recorded in a study of blood T cells in healthy people across ages. Germline V gene sequence: CDR1 MDHEN, CDR2 SYDVKM. There are 12 residues in the CDR3. V was clipped by 9 bases and J by 13 bases, with 19 bases between them. With regard to this clonotype: Its matching antigen is unknown.

Study results and limitations: Versus aged donors, long-lived donors had higher diversity and more naive CD4+ cells. Naive and antigen-experienced cells were not separated, limiting conclusive comparison. Per-million-T-cell TCR beta diversity fell roughly linearly with age.

A second PCR, run for about 7 to 11 cycles, used a sample-barcoded 5' primer plus a J-beta primer mix. Each cDNA was tagged by a template-switch adaptor containing 12 random nucleotides. MiXCR, run by TCRdb on the 5' RACE reads, gives a single entry per CDR3 protein. The sample contains 1.8 million or so distinct CDR3 sequences, approximately 39% of which appear only once. The source of this sequence is a human donor in good health. What was sequenced was blood. The V and J genes are TRBV28 and TRBJ2-4; possibly TRBD2 for D (5 bases). The CDR3 DNA follows: TGTGCCAGTAGCCAATCGGGGAAGGAGCAGTACTTC. It codes for CASSQSGKEQYF.